This T cell receptor (beta chain) emerged from a study of T cells after yellow fever vaccination. Turning to the study itself: Among memory cells, EM, EMRA, CM and Tscm subsets were sorted using CD3, CD45RA, CCR7 and CD95.

In TCRdb, the 5' RACE reads were re-called with MiXCR into one record per CDR3 protein. The table lists about 21,000 distinct CDR3 sequences, roughly 5% of them singletons, with 20% in the top ten. This CDR3 spans 13 amino acids. Germline loops: CDR1 MNHEY, CDR2 SVGEGT. V shed 8 bases and J 4 bases; nucleotides not matched to a gene: 7. This clonotype was counted at least ten times. The sequence was obtained from a man younger than 35 who received the YFV17D yellow fever vaccine. The sequencing here drew on PBMCs, either bulk or a sorted T-cell subset (CD4+, CD8+, memory, or dextramer-sorted; not recorded which), taken approximately 47 days after the first yellow fever vaccination. The rearrangement uses TRBV6-2 or TRBV6-3 and TRBJ1-1, with 7 bases lining up with TRBD1. The DNA for the CDR3 is TGTGCCAGCGCTTTACAGGGGCTCACTGAAGCTTTCTTT. Its translation is CASALQGLTEAFF.